Listed here are 26 T cell receptor beta chains from one sample, sequenced in a study of CD8 T cells in ankylosing spondylitis. Study outcomes and limitations: Seven to nine highly homologous variants formed a TCR beta motif that appeared characteristic of ankylosing spondylitis blood.

One entry per CDR3 protein, called by TCRdb with MiXCR from the 5' RACE reads. The sample yields more than 600,000 distinct CDR3 sequences, roughly 19% seen once. No antigens are known for them. Material: blood, either unsorted or a sorted T cell fraction (not recorded which). These receptors originate from a male donor with ankylosing spondylitis.

This clonotype was seen repeatedly, ten times or more. The genes are TRBV12-3 or TRBV12-4 and TRBJ1-2; no firm D call. CDR3 length: 16 residues. With 7 bases removed from V and 5 bases from J, the gap between germline ends came to 23 bases. The CDR3, as DNA: TGTGCCAGCACTACTTCATTCACGGCGGTTAGGTATGGCTACACCTTC. This encodes CASTTSFTAVRYGYTF.

This clonotype was detected ten times or more. Sequence at one end of the junction differs from germline and may be a read error. The chain combines TRBV12-3 or TRBV12-4 with TRBJ1-1, with 7 bases fitting TRBD1. This CDR3 has 11 residues. The CDR3 spells CASGSGTGQNF. For the CDR3, the DNA is TGTGCCAGCGGGTCGGGTACGGGACAGAACTTT.

The sample holds a few counts of this clonotype. The chain carries TRBV5-5 and TRBJ2-3; 10 positions agree with TRBD2. The CDR3 has 15 amino acids. The V gene's germline CDR1 is SGHKS and CDR2 YYEKEE (reference sequence). The J segment lost 7 bases and the V segment lost 4 bases, leaving 9 bases of the junction unmatched. CDR3 sequence: CASSISLAGVNTQYF. CDR3 bases: TGTGCCAGCAGCATCTCCCTAGCGGGAGTCAATACGCAGTATTTT.

At least ten counts were recorded for this clonotype. The V gene is TRBV12-3 or TRBV12-4, the J gene TRBJ2-1; 9 nucleotides match TRBD1. This CDR3 has 14 residues. Trimming cost V 5 bases and J 12 bases; bases outside gene matches: 11. The CDR3 protein is CASSPWTGEVRQFF. For the CDR3, the DNA is TGTGCCAGCAGTCCCTGGACAGGGGAGGTTAGGCAGTTCTTC.

In its sample, this clonotype was seen a few times. The chain is built from TRBV27 and TRBJ2-7, with a weak D call TRBD2 (6 bases). The germline gives CDR1 MNHEY, CDR2 SMNVEV (reference sequence). This CDR3 comprises 15 residues. The germline V and J ends were trimmed by 5 bases and 2 bases, with 16 bases remaining between them. This CDR3 reads CASSGGYGSPYEQYF. The CDR3 DNA reads as TGTGCCAGCAGTGGGGGATACGGGAGCCCCTACGAGCAGTACTTC.

This clonotype was picked up a small number of times. V gene TRBV7-2 combines with J gene TRBJ2-7; D remains ambiguous. Looked up from germline, CDR1 is SGHTA and CDR2 is FQGNSA. V was shortened by 5 bases and J by 3 bases, with 17 bases between the two germline ends. The CDR3 has 15 residues. CDR3 nucleotide sequence: TGTGCCAGCAGCCCGCTCGGCGGAGCCCTCTACGAGCAGTACTTC. Amino acids: CASSPLGGALYEQYF.

The V call is TRBV5-1, the J call TRBJ1-1, with 8 bases lining up with TRBD1. CDR1 and CDR2 from the germline V gene are SGHRS and YFSETQ. The CDR3 spans 17 residues. V lost 4 bases to trimming and J lost 1 base; unmatched junction nucleotides: 12. The CDR3 bases are TGCGCCAGCAGCAACGGACAGGGCTTTAAGGGGAACACTGAAGCTTTCTTT. It is translated as CASSNGQGFKGNTEAFF.

A few counts support this clonotype. V and J are TRBV7-9 and TRBJ2-1; a weak D match, TRBD1 (5 bases). Germline V gene data show CDR1 as SEHNR and CDR2 as FQNEAQ (reference sequence). The V end lost 5 bases, the J end lost 7 bases, and 12 bases lay between the germline ends. CDR3 size: 13 residues. CDR3 bases: TGTGCCAGCAGCGGCAATGACAGAAATGAGCAGTTCTTC. Protein product: CASSGNDRNEQFF.

CDR3: CASSQDRGFGDSPLHF. Here the CDR3 DNA reads TGCGCCAGCAGCCAAGATAGAGGGTTTGGGGATTCACCCCTCCACTTT. V is TRBV4-3 and J is TRBJ1-6; D gene uncertain. Germline V gene data show CDR1 as LGHNA and CDR2 as YSLEER. The CDR3 is 16 amino acids. V lost 0 bases, J lost 8 bases, and 14 bases lay in between.

The CDR3 reads CASSRGQGTEAFF. CDR3 nucleotides: TGCGCCAGCAGTAGGGGGCAAGGCACTGAAGCTTTCTTT. The gene calls are TRBV5-1 and TRBJ1-1; 7 positions match TRBD1. The junction had 5 bases not matched to a gene; V was cut back by 5 bases and J by 4 bases. The CDR3 is 13 amino acids. From germline, CDR1 is SGHRS and CDR2 YFSETQ.

This clonotype appeared a few times. J is TRBJ1-3 and V is TRBV9; 7 nucleotides agree with TRBD1. The CDR3 has 16 amino acids. The trim removed 1 base at V and 1 base at J, leaving 5 bases unmatched. Germline V gene sequence: CDR1 SGDLS, CDR2 YYNGEE. As DNA, the CDR3 is TGTGCCAGCAGCGTACAAGACAGGGTTTCTGGAAACACCATATATTTT. Residues: CASSVQDRVSGNTIYF.

This clonotype was picked up a small number of times. CDR3 DNA sequence: TGTGCCAGCCTCCTGGGGGGGACCGGGGCCAACGTCCTGACTTTC. This codes for CASLLGGTGANVLTF. The chain recombines TRBV18 with TRBJ2-6; TRBD2 matches 7 bases. The CDR3 covers 15 residues. V was clipped by 8 bases and J by 4 bases; unmatched bases: 8. Germline-derived CDR1 and CDR2 are KGHSH and LQKENI.

This chain uses TRBV29-1 with TRBJ1-1; D unclear. CDR1 and CDR2 from the germline V gene are SQVTM and ANQGSEA. The CDR3 loop spans 11 amino acids. Trimming cost V 4 bases and J 3 bases, with 6 bases left between them. This chain's CDR3 is CSVGLYTEAFF. In DNA form, the CDR3 reads TGCAGCGTTGGACTTTACACTGAAGCTTTCTTT.

This clonotype has ten or more counts. The chain employs TRBV5-1 and TRBJ2-2; D is possibly TRBD1 (6 bases). Trimming pared 4 bases from V and 1 base from J, leaving 11 bases between. This CDR3 region has 15 residues. CDR1 is SGHRS, CDR2 YFSETQ, per germline. The CDR3 loop is CASSPTGMNTGELFF. DNA of the CDR3: TGCGCCAGCAGCCCCACAGGGATGAACACCGGGGAGCTGTTTTTT.

The V gene is TRBV28, the J gene TRBJ2-2, with 8 bases fitting TRBD2. CDR3 length: 16 residues. CDR1 MDHEN and CDR2 SYDVKM come from the germline V gene. Trimming cost V 6 bases and J 1 base; bases outside gene matches: 7. The CDR3 reads CASRDTSGGNTGELFF. DNA for the CDR3: TGTGCCAGCAGGGACACTAGCGGAGGGAACACCGGGGAGCTGTTTTTT. The complete variable domain, with remaining parts taken from reference TRBV28 and TRBJ2-2, reads DVKVTQSSRYLVKRTGEKVFLECVQDMDHENMFWYRQDPGLGLRLIYFSYDVKMKEKGDIPEGYSVSREKKERFSLILESASTNQTSMYLCASRDTSGGNTGELFFGEGSRLTVL.

The chain employs TRBV28 and TRBJ1-4; 7 bases match TRBD1. CDR1 MDHEN and CDR2 SYDVKM come from the germline V gene. The CDR3 contains 14 residues. V lost 4 bases to trimming and J lost 6 bases; unmatched junction nucleotides: 5. The CDR3 here is CASSSPGQYEKLFF. The CDR3, as DNA: TGTGCCAGCAGTTCGCCGGGACAGTATGAAAAACTGTTTTTT.

The rearrangement links TRBV7-9 to TRBJ1-4; 7 bases align to TRBD1. After removal of 5 bases from V and 2 bases from J, the junction contained 8 bases not matched to a gene. The CDR3 spans 16 residues. Germline V lookup: CDR1 SEHNR, CDR2 FQNEAQ (reference sequence). Here the CDR3 reads CASSPITGATNEKLFF. The CDR3, as DNA: TGTGCCAGCAGCCCGATCACAGGGGCGACTAATGAAAAACTGTTTTTT.

This clonotype has more than one count but fewer than ten. This CDR3 is CASSAPGQGNTGELFF. The CDR3 region has the DNA TGTGCCAGCAGCGCCCCCGGACAGGGAAACACCGGGGAGCTGTTTTTT. This chain connects TRBV9 to TRBJ2-2; 8 bases are a match to TRBD1. The CDR3 sequence is 16 residues long. Trimming removed 3 bases from V and 2 bases from J; junction bases left unmatched: 6. The germline V gene has CDR1 SGDLS and CDR2 YYNGEE.

V is TRBV7-3 and J is TRBJ2-5; D ambiguous. Germline loops: CDR1 SGHTA, CDR2 FQGTGA. The CDR3 totals 13 residues. Trimming removed 0 bases at V and 3 bases at J, with 5 bases between. The CDR3 nucleotides are TGTGCCAGCAGCTTAACCTACAAAGAGACCCAGTACTTC. Its protein product is CASSLTYKETQYF.

This clonotype was seen a handful of times. The J gene is TRBJ1-5, the V gene TRBV12-3 or TRBV12-4; D unresolved. The CDR3 has 13 residues. Trimming removed 8 bases from V and 1 base from J, with 9 bases in between. In nucleotides, the CDR3 is TGTGCCAGCGTCGCGATGAGCAATCAGCCCCAGCATTTT. Translating it yields CASVAMSNQPQHF.

This chain joins TRBV7-6 and TRBJ2-2; TRBD1 aligns across 7 bases. Per the germline V gene, CDR1 is SGHVS and CDR2 is FNYEAQ. This CDR3 has 14 residues. V was pared by 5 bases and J by 3 bases, with 3 bases of the junction left unmatched. The CDR3 loop is CASSVTGDTGELFF. In DNA form, the CDR3 reads TGTGCCAGCAGCGTCACAGGGGACACCGGGGAGCTGTTTTTT.

The chain uses TRBV7-9 and TRBJ2-5; TRBD1 might be the D (5 bases). CDR3 size: 13 residues. V was clipped by 2 bases and J by 5 bases, with 9 bases between them. The germline gives CDR1 SEHNR, CDR2 FQNEAQ (reference sequence). The chain's CDR3 is CASSLQGWETQYF. For the CDR3, the DNA is TGTGCCAGCAGCTTACAGGGTTGGGAGACCCAGTACTTC.

This clonotype has more than one count but fewer than ten. In DNA form, the CDR3 reads TGTGCCAGCTCACCAGTCGAGAACACTGAAGCTTTCTTT. It translates to CASSPVENTEAFF. The chain recombines TRBV18 with TRBJ1-1; D is unresolved. Trimming took off 2 bases at V and 1 base at J, with 5 bases between the two ends. Germline loops: CDR1 KGHSH, CDR2 LQKENI. The CDR3 has 13 amino acids.

The chain joins TRBV7-8 to TRBJ2-5, with a tentative D call TRBD2 (5 bases). V was pared by 9 bases and J by 1 base, with 9 bases between. In germline, CDR1 is SGHVS, CDR2 FQNEAQ. The CDR3 contains 12 residues. CDR3 loop: CASQRSQETQYF. The CDR3 bases are TGTGCCAGTCAGCGGTCCCAAGAGACCCAGTACTTC.

The gene calls are TRBV14 and TRBJ1-1, with D perhaps matching TRBD1 (5 bases). Trimming cost V 1 base and J 3 bases, with 12 bases left between them. CDR3 length: 15 amino acids. Per the germline V gene, CDR1 is SGHDN and CDR2 is FVKESK. DNA of the CDR3: TGTGCCAGCAGCCAAGGAGCCAGGGCGGACACTGAAGCTTTCTTT. Encoded protein: CASSQGARADTEAFF.

In DNA, the CDR3 is TGCAGCGCCTCGGGGATCAGGAGGGCTAACTATGGCTACACCTTC. Amino acids: CSASGIRRANYGYTF. The chain employs TRBV29-1 and TRBJ1-2; D not certain. The CDR3 consists of 15 residues. The germline V gene encodes CDR1 SQVTM and CDR2 ANQGSEA. V shed 7 bases and J shed 0 bases, with 18 bases lying between them.